This T cell receptor beta chain was captured in a study of T cell responses to AZD1222 COVID-19 vaccine. Across the whole study: Pooling of second doses given at about 4 or about 12 weeks was done.

As for this clone: The antigen is unknown.

Study results and limitations: Spike-specific TCR depth and breadth grew after two AZD1222 doses. CD4 TCRs linked to vaccination spanned spike, dominating at 160-218 and 743-854.

Profiling relied on immunoSEQ multiplex PCR, and the TCRdb table lists in-frame clones only, not all of them. The sample holds more than 90,000 clones; 75% to 95% are singletons and the top ten take 1% to 1.5%. Germline V gene lookup returns CDR1 SGHDT and CDR2 YYEEEE. The ends were cut back, 4 bases at V and 2 bases at J, with 16 bases in the middle. The CDR3 extends over 16 amino acids. This TCR derives from an adult in good health. Here the sequenced sample was peripheral blood, taken on day 0 of AZD1222 vaccination. This chain connects TRBV5-6 to TRBJ2-1; D is perhaps TRBD1 or TRBD2 (6 bases each). The CDR3 loop is CASSQRGRPAYNEQFF. CDR3 coding DNA: TGTGCCAGCAGCCAAAGGGGGAGGCCAGCCTACAATGAGCAGTTCTTC.